The rows below give T cell receptor beta chains drawn from one sample of a study of T cell changes during pregnancy in multiple sclerosis. Clones were sequenced by immunoSEQ multiplex PCR, and TCRdb holds only the in-frame ones, with some missing. Counted here are about 110,000 clones, about nine tenths occurring once; the ten biggest clones make up approximately 1.6%. Sequences were derived from peripheral blood, sampled after pregnancy. All receptors derive from a female donor with multiple sclerosis, enrolled in a pregnancy study. Both conserved end residues are trimmed from each CDR3. Each record gives: V gene, clone size, CDR3 protein. A row's size may be missing; if present it is once, few, many or a size class.

V gene: TRBV18; clone size: .; CDR3 protein: ASGKTGDGEKLF
V gene: TRBV9; clone size: .; CDR3 protein: ASSPISAEAF
V gene: TRBV5-4; clone size: .; CDR3 protein: ASSSHSRNEQF
V gene: TRBV19; clone size: .; CDR3 protein: ASTQLVAGGTGELF
V gene: TRBV28; clone size: once; CDR3 protein: ASSTSPPRQDRETQY
V gene: TRBV28; clone size: .; CDR3 protein: ASRVYGRRQGVVFPEAF
V gene: TRBV10-2; clone size: .; CDR3 protein: ASSEGANQPQH
V gene: TRBV18; clone size: .; CDR3 protein: ASSPGLSSYNEQF
V gene: TRBV6-1; clone size: .; CDR3 protein: ASSEAIGATEAF
V gene: TRBV19; clone size: .; CDR3 protein: ASSTLAGGLETQY
V gene: TRBV14; clone size: .; CDR3 protein: ARWTGHSNQPQH
V gene: TRBV7-2; clone size: .; CDR3 protein: ASSLRGTQY
V gene: TRBV15; clone size: once; CDR3 protein: ATSREGEGMNTEAF
V gene: TRBV27; clone size: once; CDR3 protein: ASTPRAGGSGELF
V gene: TRBV5-4; clone size: .; CDR3 protein: ASSLQGTYGYT
V gene: TRBV6-1; clone size: .; CDR3 protein: ASSAPLVQY
V gene: TRBV10-1; clone size: .; CDR3 protein: ASRVYRGHYYEQY
V gene: TRBV7-8; clone size: .; CDR3 protein: ASSLRPLAGEGDTQY
V gene: TRBV4-1; clone size: .; CDR3 protein: ASSQWGGAYEQY
V gene: TRBV5-1; clone size: .; CDR3 protein: ASSFRGTVDYEQY
V gene: TRBV5-6; clone size: .; CDR3 protein: ASSLVTRDNEQF
V gene: TRBV5-4; clone size: .; CDR3 protein: ASSSQTGGGNSPLH
V gene: TRBV6-1; clone size: few; CDR3 protein: ASGLAPNYEQY
V gene: TRBV5-1; clone size: .; CDR3 protein: ASSRGGSEKLF
V gene: TRBV30; clone size: .; CDR3 protein: AWSAYLAGGSSYNEQF
V gene: TRBV6-5; clone size: .; CDR3 protein: ASSYWTGDGYT
V gene: TRBV10-2; clone size: few; CDR3 protein: ASSEPDEQF
V gene: TRBV5-4; clone size: .; CDR3 protein: ASSITPTGRITGYT
V gene: TRBV5-1; clone size: .; CDR3 protein: ASSLPGKGAEAF
V gene: TRBV7-2; clone size: once; CDR3 protein: ASSLTGDNSPLH
V gene: TRBV28; clone size: .; CDR3 protein: ASSPDRVVNTIY
V gene: TRBV27; clone size: .; CDR3 protein: ASSPVTGRSPLH
V gene: TRBV6-1; clone size: medium-sized; CDR3 protein: ASSDGSGAGELF
V gene: TRBV5-7; clone size: .; CDR3 protein: ASRFGLSNQPQH
V gene: TRBV9; clone size: .; CDR3 protein: ASSVGQVLADTQY
V gene: TRBV5-1; clone size: .; CDR3 protein: ASSWPRGRANYGYT
V gene: TRBV6-1; clone size: .; CDR3 protein: ASSEDAFSSYEQY
V gene: TRBV11-2; clone size: .; CDR3 protein: ASSTLRGGLESTDTQY
V gene: TRBV29-1; clone size: .; CDR3 protein: SVAGAGDQPQH
V gene: TRBV5-4; clone size: .; CDR3 protein: ASSLAGLAGGRTGELF
V gene: TRBV9; clone size: .; CDR3 protein: ASSLSGAGELF
V gene: TRBV20-1; clone size: .; CDR3 protein: SQTGDTEAF
V gene: TRBV15; clone size: .; CDR3 protein: ATAAWDRDTDTQY
V gene: TRBV7-8; clone size: .; CDR3 protein: ASSLGEGSSYNEQF
V gene: TRBV7-9; clone size: once; CDR3 protein: ASSRGGGYGSAIYGYT
V gene: TRBV14; clone size: .; CDR3 protein: ASRQTGTGWNEQF
V gene: TRBV5-1; clone size: .; CDR3 protein: ASSFAGGYEQY
V gene: TRBV27; clone size: .; CDR3 protein: ASSLVTGVSQPQH
V gene: TRBV25-1; clone size: .; CDR3 protein: ASSEFMGQTEAF
V gene: TRBV19; clone size: .; CDR3 protein: ASSIDYSDTQY
V gene: TRBV29-1; clone size: few; CDR3 protein: SVEDISTEAF
V gene: TRBV27; clone size: once; CDR3 protein: ASSRRPGLSSYEQY
V gene: TRBV30; clone size: .; CDR3 protein: AWKPPGAFNEKLF